A single sample is the source of the 28 T cell receptor beta chains below, sequenced in a study of blood T cell repertoires in COVID-19. Using immunoSEQ multiplex PCR, the repertoire was profiled, and TCRdb retains in-frame clones only, with some absent. Of 350,000 to 500,000 clones listed, approximately 91% were seen once; the top ten hold approximately 1.5%. Sequenced: PBMCs or T cells enriched from blood (not recorded which). The receptor source for this set is a woman aged 18 to 35 who had been exposed to COVID-19.

The chain joins TRBV30 to TRBJ1-1; D possibly corresponds to TRBD1 (6 bases). V was cut by 1 base and J by 2 bases, with 8 bases left in between. The CDR3 is made up of 13 amino acids. Germline V lookup: CDR1 GTSNPN, CDR2 SVGIG (reference sequence). Written as DNA, the CDR3 is TGTGCCTGGAGTGAGGACAGTAACACTGAAGCTTTCTTT. It is translated as CAWSEDSNTEAFF.

The CDR3 nucleotides are TGTGCCAGCAGGCCAGGGCGGAACACTGAAGCTTTCTTT. It translates to CASRPGRNTEAFF. The chain is built from TRBV27 and TRBJ1-1; possible D gene TRBD1, 5 bases. CDR1 and CDR2 from the germline V gene are MNHEY and SMNVEV (reference sequence). The CDR3 covers 13 residues. The ends were cut back, 6 bases at V and 1 base at J, with 9 bases in the middle.

The DNA of the CDR3 is TGCAGTGCTACCCCTCATCAGCCCCAGCATTTT. This codes for CSATPHQPQHF. The J gene is TRBJ1-5, the V gene TRBV20-1, with D hard to call. Trimming removed 4 bases from V and 5 bases from J, with 6 bases in between. Germline-derived CDR1 and CDR2 are DFQATT and SNEGSKA (reference sequence). The CDR3 is 11 amino acids.

The chain combines TRBV6-5 with TRBJ1-6, with D unclear. The CDR3 extends over 13 amino acids. The ends were cut back, 6 bases at V and 6 bases at J, with 9 bases in the middle. Germline lookup yields CDR1 MNHEY and CDR2 SVGAGI. Here the CDR3 reads CASRPYGNSPLHF. The CDR3 coding sequence is TGTGCCAGCAGGCCATACGGTAATTCACCCCTCCACTTT.

This clone was observed a single time. This sequence joins TRBV19 and TRBJ2-2; the D is unclear. The CDR3 is made up of 13 amino acids. Germline CDR1 reads LNHDA; CDR2 reads SQIVND (reference sequence). With 0 bases removed from V and 6 bases from J, the gap between germline ends came to 5 bases. This chain's CDR3 is CASSIDLSGELFF. The CDR3 bases are TGTGCCAGTAGTATAGACCTCTCCGGGGAGCTGTTTTTT.

The V call is TRBV28, the J call TRBJ2-5; D unresolved. V lost 3 bases to trimming and J lost 1 base, with 12 bases between them. CDR1 and CDR2 (germline): MDHEN, SYDVKM. The length of the CDR3 is 15 residues. The CDR3 DNA reads as TGTGCCAGCAGTTTTTCCCCCTTTCTCCAAGAGACCCAGTACTTC. This translates into CASSFSPFLQETQYF.

This chain uses TRBV5-1 with TRBJ2-3; D is possibly TRBD1 (6 bases). Germline values: CDR1 SGHRS, CDR2 YFSETQ. There are 14 residues in the CDR3. V was trimmed by 2 bases and J by 2 bases, leaving 9 bases between them. The CDR3 sequence is CASSFGGFTDTQYF. DNA of the CDR3: TGCGCCAGCAGCTTTGGGGGCTTCACAGATACGCAGTATTTT.

This clone was seen once. The CDR3 bases are TGTGCCAGCAGTTACGGGGCAGGGGGCAATAATTCACCCCTCCACTTT. Its translation: CASSYGAGGNNSPLHF. The rearrangement joins TRBV6-5 to TRBJ1-6; 8 bases agree with TRBD1. This CDR3 has 16 amino acids. The germline gives CDR1 MNHEY, CDR2 SVGAGI. V lost 2 bases to trimming and J lost 5 bases; unmatched junction nucleotides: 5.

This chain links TRBV5-1 with TRBJ2-2; 11 bases map to TRBD1. This CDR3 region has 21 residues. J gave up 0 bases and V 5 bases, and 18 bases lay outside the gene matches. Looked up from germline, CDR1 is SGHRS and CDR2 is YFSETQ. CDR3 region: CASSWTGGRRLAGTNTGELFF. The CDR3 nucleotides read TGCGCCAGCAGTTGGACAGGGGGCCGTCGGCTAGCGGGGACGAACACCGGGGAGCTGTTTTTT.

V and J are TRBV7-2 and TRBJ2-3, with a tentative D call TRBD1 (5 bases). CDR1 SGHTA and CDR2 FQGNSA come from the germline V gene. The CDR3 has 18 residues. Trimming shortened V by 5 bases and J by 1 base, and 22 bases separated the two germline ends. The CDR3, as DNA: TGTGCCAGCAGCCTCCAAAATGGAAGGGGATGGGGCACAGATACGCAGTATTTT. It codes for CASSLQNGRGWGTDTQYF.

CDR3 DNA: TGTGCCACCTTCAGACAGCAAGAGACCCAGTACTTC. Its translation: CATFRQQETQYF. The chain couples TRBV24-1 to TRBJ2-5, with D tentatively TRBD1 (5 bases). V lost 9 bases, J lost 2 bases, and 9 bases lay in between. Germline V lookup: CDR1 KGHDR, CDR2 SFDVKD. There are 12 residues in the CDR3.

The rearrangement joins TRBV18 to TRBJ2-7, with TRBD1 matching over 8 bases. In germline, CDR1 is KGHSH, CDR2 LQKENI. The CDR3 spans 15 residues. Trimming removed 5 bases from V and 2 bases from J; junction bases left unmatched: 8. The CDR3: CASSSTGVGTYEQYF. In DNA, the CDR3 is TGTGCCAGCTCATCGACAGGGGTGGGGACCTACGAGCAGTACTTC.

The V call is TRBV6-5, the J call TRBJ2-7; 9 positions match TRBD1. V lost 8 bases, J lost 5 bases, and 10 bases stayed unmatched. Germline V lookup: CDR1 MNHEY, CDR2 SVGAGI. The CDR3 spans 14 residues. CDR3 nucleotides: TGTGCCAGCCGTTCCGGGACAGGGTGGGACGAGCAGTACTTC. This gives the protein CASRSGTGWDEQYF.

In nucleotides, the CDR3 is TGTGCCAGCAGCTTAGCTGAGACCCAGTACTTC. This translates into CASSLAETQYF. The chain is built from TRBV11-2 and TRBJ2-5; D not certain. This CDR3 contains 11 residues. V lost 1 base, J lost 5 bases, and 2 bases lay in between. The germline CDR1 and CDR2 sequences are SGHAT and FQNNGV.

This chain connects TRBV7-6 to TRBJ2-7, with TRBD1 matching over 10 bases. Germline V gene lookup returns CDR1 SGHVS and CDR2 FNYEAQ. The J segment lost 6 bases and the V segment lost 0 bases, leaving 5 bases of the junction unmatched. The CDR3 runs 15 residues. The CDR3 is CASSLARDRGREQYF. CDR3 nucleotides: TGTGCCAGCAGCTTAGCTCGTGACAGGGGGCGCGAGCAGTACTTC. Combining the CDR3 with reference TRBV7-6 and TRBJ2-7 gives the whole variable domain GAGVSQSPRYKVTKRGQDVALRCDPISGHVSLYWYRQALGQGPEFLTYFNYEAQQDKSGLPNDRFSAERPEGSISTLTIQRTEQRDSAMYRCASSLARDRGREQYFGPGTRLTVT.

This chain connects TRBV6-2 or TRBV6-3 to TRBJ2-7; 9 bases are a match to TRBD2. V lost 2 bases, J lost 0 bases, and 11 bases stayed unmatched. Germline CDR1 and CDR2: MNHEY and SVGEGT. The CDR3 is made up of 18 amino acids. CDR3 amino acids: CASSYRASGMSFSYEQYF. The CDR3 nucleotides are TGTGCCAGCAGTTACCGGGCTAGCGGGATGTCCTTCTCCTACGAGCAGTACTTC.

In DNA, the CDR3 is TGTGCCAGCAGGGGACAGGGCTATCAGCCCCAGCATTTT. Translated: CASRGQGYQPQHF. The chain uses TRBV12-3 or TRBV12-4 and TRBJ1-5, with 9 bases fitting TRBD1. The CDR3 loop spans 13 amino acids. The V gene end was trimmed by 6 bases and the J gene end by 5 bases; junction bases not matched to a gene: 2.

The rearrangement uses TRBV2 and TRBJ1-5, with a tentative D call TRBD1 (6 bases). Germline CDR1 reads SNHLY; CDR2 reads FYNNEI. V lost 4 bases to trimming and J lost 1 base, with 14 bases between them. This CDR3 region has 16 residues. Written as DNA, the CDR3 is TGTGCCAGCAGTGGTCAGGGGTTTTTCAGCAATCAGCCCCAGCATTTT. Amino acid sequence: CASSGQGFFSNQPQHF.

A word on this clone: Other DNA sequences within the sample encode an identical CDR3. This chain joins TRBV7-9 and TRBJ1-3; weak D call: TRBD1 (5 bases). There are 14 residues in the CDR3. Trimming left V 2 bases short and J 0 bases short, with 5 bases between. The germline V gene has CDR1 SEHNR and CDR2 FQNEAQ (reference sequence). The CDR3 bases are TGTGCCAGCAGCTTACAGGGCTCTGGAAACACCATATATTTT. This sequence encodes CASSLQGSGNTIYF.

This chain joins TRBV6-2 or TRBV6-3 and TRBJ1-1; no firm D call. This CDR3 comprises 14 residues. Germline CDR1 MNHEY, CDR2 SVGEGT. Trimming shortened V by 2 bases and J by 5 bases, and 12 bases separated the two germline ends. Here the CDR3 DNA reads TGTGCCAGCAGTTACCCGGACTACGAGACTGAAGCTTTCTTT. Translating gives CASSYPDYETEAFF.

The chain employs TRBV7-9 and TRBJ2-7; 7 bases fit TRBD1. The CDR3 has 19 residues. The ends lost 5 bases at V and 5 bases at J; junction bases unmatched: 24. Looked up from germline, CDR1 is SEHNR and CDR2 is FQNEAQ (reference sequence). CDR3 sequence reads: CASSPYWGQQAGAKNEQYF. CDR3 DNA sequence: TGTGCCAGCAGCCCATACTGGGGACAGCAAGCCGGTGCAAAAAACGAGCAGTACTTC. The whole variable domain, filled in from reference TRBV7-9 and TRBJ2-7, reads DTGVSQNPRHKITKRGQNVTFRCDPISEHNRLYWYRQTLGQGPEFLTYFQNEAQLEKSRLLSDRFSAERPKGSFSTLEIQRTEQGDSAMYLCASSPYWGQQAGAKNEQYFGPGTRLTVT.

The J gene is TRBJ1-1, the V gene TRBV10-3, with D unresolved. The CDR3 is 13 residues long. Trimming removed 3 bases from V and 0 bases from J, with 5 bases in between. CDR1 and CDR2 from the germline V gene are ENHRY and SYGVKD. CDR3 sequence (DNA): TGTGCCATCAGTGAAGCGATGAACACTGAAGCTTTCTTT. Residues: CAISEAMNTEAFF.

This chain connects TRBV9 to TRBJ1-1; D ambiguous. V lost 5 bases to trimming and J lost 1 base, with 12 bases between them. The CDR3 runs to 14 residues. Germline CDR1 reads SGDLS; CDR2 reads YYNGEE. CDR3 protein: CASRQGLGNTEAFF. The CDR3 region has the DNA TGTGCCAGCAGACAAGGACTAGGGAACACTGAAGCTTTCTTT.

The chain couples TRBV19 to TRBJ2-2, with 8 bases identical to TRBD2. Germline trimming cut 10 bases from V and 4 bases from J; bases unmatched to any gene: 14. The CDR3 sequence is 16 residues long. CDR1 is LNHDA, CDR2 SQIVND, per germline (reference sequence). The CDR3 nucleotides are TGTGCCACCCGGGGGGGGTGGAGCTTGGGCACCGGGGAGCTGTTTTTT. Translation gives CATRGGWSLGTGELFF.

In this sample, this clone turned up a few times. The chain has TRBV10-1 and TRBJ1-1; TRBD1 is a possible D gene (6 bases). Trimming took 5 bases from V and 3 from J, leaving 13 bases between them. Per the germline V gene, CDR1 is WNHNN and CDR2 is SYGVQD (reference sequence). The CDR3 consists of 14 residues. CDR3 DNA sequence: TGCGCCAGCAGTCCTACAGGGCCCCACACTGAAGCTTTCTTT. As protein: CASSPTGPHTEAFF.

The V and J genes are TRBV5-1 and TRBJ2-6, with 8 bases lining up with TRBD1. From germline, CDR1 is SGHRS and CDR2 YFSETQ. The J segment lost 2 bases and the V segment lost 4 bases, leaving 11 bases of the junction unmatched. This CDR3 is 18 amino acids long. CDR3 coding DNA: TGCGCCAGCAGCCCCCAGGCACAGGGGGAAGCTGGGGCCAACGTCCTGACTTTC. This sequence encodes CASSPQAQGEAGANVLTF.

This CDR3 is CASRADMASYGYTF. The CDR3 DNA is TGTGCCAGCAGGGCGGACATGGCCTCCTATGGCTACACCTTC. This rearrangement joins TRBV2 to TRBJ1-2; D possibly corresponds to TRBD1 (5 bases). The CDR3 loop spans 14 amino acids. The germline CDR1 and CDR2 sequences are SNHLY and FYNNEI. V was shortened by 6 bases and J by 4 bases, with 15 bases between the two germline ends.

This chain connects TRBV5-1 to TRBJ1-3; TRBD1 matches at 7 bases. J was trimmed by 4 bases and V by 2 bases; bases with no gene match: 3. Germline V CDR1 and CDR2: SGHRS, YFSETQ. The CDR3 contains 14 residues. The CDR3 loop is CASSFQGEGNTIYF. The CDR3 region has the DNA TGCGCCAGCAGCTTTCAGGGGGAAGGAAACACCATATATTTT.